This T cell receptor (beta chain) was sequenced during a study of shared clonotypes between healthy human individuals. Study conclusions and caveats: Specimens sampled were limited to blood, with tissue repertoires likely differing.

Terminally differentiated effector memory CD45RA+ cells were left out of the naive CD8 fraction, which was CD45RO-negative and positively selected for CCR7. Trimming removed 2 bases from V and 6 bases from J, with 15 bases in between. CDR3 length: 15 residues. Germline values: CDR1 SEHNR, CDR2 FQNEAQ (reference sequence). This clone is a singleton in its sample. The antigen remains unidentified. Replicate sorted-subset PCRs were loaded with approximately 190 ng DNA, approximately 31,000 T cell genomes. Clones were sequenced by immunoSEQ multiplex PCR, and TCRdb holds only the in-frame ones, with some missing. The sample holds about 1,800,000 clones, roughly 95% seen once.

The source is a man younger than 35 in good health. The chain joins TRBV7-9 to TRBJ2-3; TRBD1 or TRBD2 may be the D gene (5 bases each). Sequences were obtained from naive CD8+ T cells sorted from blood. In DNA, the CDR3 is TGTGCCAGCAGCTTAACTCGAGGGGTGCCGGATACGCAGTATTTT. Translating gives CASSLTRGVPDTQYF.